This T cell receptor beta chain was obtained from a study of T cell responses to AZD1222 COVID-19 vaccine. Overall study: Pooling was applied to second doses at about 4 or about 12 weeks. Study results and caveats: Baseline serology detected seropositivity in only six AZD1222 recipients. A mostly white British donor set with more females was recruited, and clonal diversity was possibly underestimated. Spike-wide vaccine-associated CD4 TCRs dominated at 160-218 and 743-854.

This CDR3 contains 14 residues. V shed 1 base and J shed 4 bases, with 11 bases lying between them. Germline V lookup: CDR1 SGHAT, CDR2 FQNNGV. About this clone: The antigen is not known.

TCRdb keeps only in-frame clones here, not all; method: immunoSEQ multiplex PCR. Among some 150,000 clones listed, 90% were seen once. The material sequenced was peripheral blood, taken on day 0 of AZD1222 vaccination. V and J are TRBV11-2 and TRBJ2-7, with D perhaps matching TRBD1 (6 bases). The receptor was derived from an adult in good health. The CDR3 here is CASSLVTGRYEQYF. CDR3 coding DNA: TGTGCCAGCAGCTTAGTAACAGGGCGGTACGAGCAGTACTTC.